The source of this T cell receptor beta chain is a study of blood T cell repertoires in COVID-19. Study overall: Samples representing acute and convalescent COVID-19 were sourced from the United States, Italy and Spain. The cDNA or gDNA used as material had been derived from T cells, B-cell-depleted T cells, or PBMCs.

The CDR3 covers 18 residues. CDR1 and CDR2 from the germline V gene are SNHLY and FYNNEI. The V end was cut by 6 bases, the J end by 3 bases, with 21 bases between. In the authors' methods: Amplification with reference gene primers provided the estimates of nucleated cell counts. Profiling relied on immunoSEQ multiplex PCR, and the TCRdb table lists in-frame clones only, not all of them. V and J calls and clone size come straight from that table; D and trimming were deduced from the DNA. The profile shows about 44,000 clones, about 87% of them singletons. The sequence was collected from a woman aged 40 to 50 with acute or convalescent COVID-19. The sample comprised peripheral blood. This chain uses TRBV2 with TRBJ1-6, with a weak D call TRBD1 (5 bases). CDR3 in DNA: TGTGCCAGCAGAGAACAGGAGGGGAGGAGGCTCTATAATTCACCCCTCCACTTT. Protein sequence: CASREQEGRRLYNSPLHF.